Detailed here is one T cell receptor beta chain. What it recognizes is unknown. The data were taken from a study of shared clonotypes between healthy human individuals. Study conclusions and caveats: Limited genetic and exposure-history diversity came from having few donors.

Assay used: immunoSEQ multiplex PCR; TCRdb lists only in-frame clones, some missing. This sample yields about 2.4 million clones, of which 80% to 95% are seen a single time; 0.35% to 0.45% belongs to the top ten. Germline CDR1 reads MNHNS; CDR2 reads SASEGT. V dropped 2 bases and J dropped 3 bases, with 4 bases sitting between them. The CDR3 extends over 12 amino acids. The specimen was naive CD4+ T cells from PBMCs. Indicated subset: CD45RA+ positively selected. This rearrangement joins TRBV6-1 to TRBJ1-2, with D hard to call. This TCR derives from a man between 18 and 29 years old in good health. Some clones in this sample may be carry-over from other donors' samples. Written as DNA, the CDR3 is TGTGCCAGCAGTGAAACGTACTATGGCTACACCTTC. This gives the protein CASSETYYGYTF.